This TCR beta chain was documented in a study of blood T cell repertoires in COVID-19. As handled by the study authors: Counts of nucleated cells, estimated from reference gene primer amplification, were obtained. Some clones are missing from TCRdb's copy, which holds only in-frame ones; the method was immunoSEQ multiplex PCR. V, J and clone size are taken as reported in that table, and D and trimming were inferred from the DNA itself. Of some 200,000 clones in the sample, 80% to 90% are singletons; the top ten hold about 10%. This clone was counted a single time. Losses at the gene ends were 3 bases for V and 2 bases for J; bases not matched to a gene: 14. The germline V gene encodes CDR1 DFQATT and CDR2 SNEGSKA (reference sequence). This CDR3 has 19 amino acids.

V and J are TRBV20-1 and TRBJ2-3, with 13 bases fitting TRBD2. This clonotype was sampled from a woman older than 75 with acute or convalescent COVID-19. The sequenced sample consisted of peripheral blood. The CDR3: CSASNWGGLAGVTTDTQYF. CDR3 in DNA: TGCAGTGCTAGTAACTGGGGAGGACTAGCGGGAGTAACCACAGATACGCAGTATTTT.